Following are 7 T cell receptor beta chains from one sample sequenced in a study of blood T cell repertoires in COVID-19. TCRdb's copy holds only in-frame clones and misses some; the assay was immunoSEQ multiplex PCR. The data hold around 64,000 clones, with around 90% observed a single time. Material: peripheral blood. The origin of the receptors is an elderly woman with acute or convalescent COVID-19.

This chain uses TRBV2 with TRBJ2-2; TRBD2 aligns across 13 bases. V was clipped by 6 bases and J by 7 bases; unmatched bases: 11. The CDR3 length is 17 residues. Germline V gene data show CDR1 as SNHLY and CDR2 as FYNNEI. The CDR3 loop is CASRTGTSGARGGELFF. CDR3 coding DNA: TGTGCCAGCAGGACGGGGACTAGCGGGGCCCGAGGCGGGGAGCTGTTTTTT. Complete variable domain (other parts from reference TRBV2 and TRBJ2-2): EPEVTQTPSHQVTQMGQEVILRCVPISNHLYFYWYRQILGQKVEFLVSFYNNEISEKSEIFDDQFSVERPDGSNFTLKIRSTKLEDSAMYFCASRTGTSGARGGELFFGEGSRLTVL.

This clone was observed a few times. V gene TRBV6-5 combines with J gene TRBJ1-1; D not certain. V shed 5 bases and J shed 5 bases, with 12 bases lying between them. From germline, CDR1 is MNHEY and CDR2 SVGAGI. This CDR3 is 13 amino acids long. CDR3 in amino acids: CASSSGDVTEAFF. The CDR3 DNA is TGTGCCAGCAGTAGCGGGGATGTAACTGAAGCTTTCTTT.

This CDR3 reads CASSILVSSSYNEQFF. In nucleotides, the CDR3 is TGTGCCAGTAGTATTCTTGTCTCCTCGTCCTACAATGAGCAGTTCTTC. The rearrangement uses TRBV19 and TRBJ2-1, with no clear D. The length of the CDR3 is 16 residues. Between the trimmed V and J ends, which lost 3 bases and 1 base, there was a span of 13 bases. CDR1 is LNHDA and CDR2 is SQIVND in the germline V gene (reference sequence).

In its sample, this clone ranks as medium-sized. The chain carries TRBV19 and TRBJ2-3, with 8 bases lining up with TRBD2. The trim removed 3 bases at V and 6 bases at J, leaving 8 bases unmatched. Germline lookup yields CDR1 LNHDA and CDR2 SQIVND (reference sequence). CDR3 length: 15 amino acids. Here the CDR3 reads CASSMSSGAADTQYF. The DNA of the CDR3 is TGTGCCAGTAGTATGAGTAGCGGGGCGGCGGATACGCAGTATTTT.

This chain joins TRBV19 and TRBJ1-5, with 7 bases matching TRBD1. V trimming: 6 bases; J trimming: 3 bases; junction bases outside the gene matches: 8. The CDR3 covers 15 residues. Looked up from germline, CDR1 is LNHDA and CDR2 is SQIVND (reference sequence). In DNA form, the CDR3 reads TGTGCCAGTAGCCTAGACAGGGCCTACAATCAGCCCCAGCATTTT. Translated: CASSLDRAYNQPQHF.

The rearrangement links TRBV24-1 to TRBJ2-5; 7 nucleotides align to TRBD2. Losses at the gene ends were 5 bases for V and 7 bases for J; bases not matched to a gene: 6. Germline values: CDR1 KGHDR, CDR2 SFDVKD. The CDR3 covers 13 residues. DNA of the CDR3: TGTGCCACCAGTGGGGGGGGAGGGCCGACCCAGTACTTC. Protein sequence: CATSGGGGPTQYF.

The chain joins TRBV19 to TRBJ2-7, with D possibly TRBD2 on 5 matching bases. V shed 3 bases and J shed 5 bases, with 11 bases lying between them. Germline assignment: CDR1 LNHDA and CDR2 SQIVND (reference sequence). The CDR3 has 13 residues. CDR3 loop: CASSILASHEQYF. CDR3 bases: TGTGCCAGTAGTATTTTGGCTAGCCACGAGCAGTACTTC.